This TCR beta chain was sequenced in a study of breast tumors, draining lymph nodes, adjacent tissues. Study-level points and caveats: Data only fit, rather than demonstrated, lymph node origin of most tumor T cells. Tumor repertoires ranked between lymph nodes and nontumor tissue in diversity, with V and J gene preferences. Findings are consistent with lymph node origin and intratumoral expansion of most tumor T cells.

The lymph nodes were axillary draining lymph nodes from breast cancer patients. TCRdb fed the multiplex PCR reads into MiXCR, producing one record per CDR3 protein. Among roughly 110,000 distinct CDR3 sequences listed, less than 40% were seen once. In its sample, this clonotype was seen a few times. Its target is unknown. This receptor was obtained from a female donor with breast cancer. Some clones in this sample may be carry-over from other donors' samples. Sequencing used axillary lymph node tissue.

The CDR3 region is CASSPQLRGRDTDTQYF. CDR3 sequence (DNA): TGTGCCAGCAGTCCCCAGCTCAGGGGACGGGACACAGATACGCAGTATTTT. The chain couples TRBV27 to TRBJ2-3; D may be TRBD1 (6 bases). CDR3 length: 17 residues. The ends were cut back, 5 bases at V and 2 bases at J, with 20 bases in the middle. Germline CDR1 and CDR2: MNHEY and SMNVEV (reference sequence).